This T cell receptor (beta chain) is from a study of T cells after yellow fever vaccination. General study points: Post-booster repertoires contained most primary-vaccination clones again (roughly 96% CD4, 88% CD8). Contamination of FACS-sorted repertoires by abundant clonotypes from the bulk population could occur. Weaker, the secondary response had a peak occurring faster, on day 5 versus 15.

The V gene lost 1 base and the J gene lost 4 bases, with 16 bases spanning the gap. Germline V gene sequence: CDR1 SGHAT, CDR2 FQNNGV. The CDR3 is 17 residues long. In the case of this clonotype: Its antigen is not identified.

The study made its TCR cDNA through 5'RACE template switching. That step introduced a universal primer site along with UMIs. One entry per CDR3 protein, called by TCRdb with MiXCR from the 5' RACE reads. The sample lists a few hundred thousand distinct CDR3 sequences; around 4% were seen once. The sample consisted of PBMCs, taken on the day of the yellow fever booster vaccination. The receptor was isolated from a man between 18 and 29 years old who received the YFV17D yellow fever vaccine. The chain joins TRBV11-2 to TRBJ1-4; D call uncertain. CDR3 sequence (DNA): TGTGCCAGCAGCTTAGCCCTGAGTGGCGGCCGTAATGAAAAACTGTTTTTT. It translates to CASSLALSGGRNEKLFF. Looking up the rest from reference TRBV11-2 and TRBJ1-4 gives the full variable domain: EAGVAQSPRYKIIEKRQSVAFWCNPISGHATLYWYQQILGQGPKLLIQFQNNGVVDDSQLPKDRFSAERLKGVDSTLKIQPAKLEDSAVYLCASSLALSGGRNEKLFFGSGTQLSVL.